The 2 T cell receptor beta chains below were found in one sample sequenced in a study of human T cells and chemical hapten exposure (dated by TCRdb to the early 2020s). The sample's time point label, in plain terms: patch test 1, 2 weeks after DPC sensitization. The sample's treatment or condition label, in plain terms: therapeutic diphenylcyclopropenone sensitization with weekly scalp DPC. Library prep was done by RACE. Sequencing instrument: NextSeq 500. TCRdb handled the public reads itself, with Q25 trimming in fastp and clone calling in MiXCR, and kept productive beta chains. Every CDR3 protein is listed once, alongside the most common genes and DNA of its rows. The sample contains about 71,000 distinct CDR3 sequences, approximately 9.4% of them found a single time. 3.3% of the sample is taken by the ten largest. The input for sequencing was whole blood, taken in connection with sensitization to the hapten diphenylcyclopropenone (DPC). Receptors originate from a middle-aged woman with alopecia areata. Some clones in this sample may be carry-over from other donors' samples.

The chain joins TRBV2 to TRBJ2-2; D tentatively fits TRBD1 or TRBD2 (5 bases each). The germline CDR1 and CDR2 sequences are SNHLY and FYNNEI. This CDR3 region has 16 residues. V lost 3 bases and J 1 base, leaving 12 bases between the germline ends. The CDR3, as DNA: TGTGCCAGCAGTGACGGGGCAGCACGGAACACCGGGGAGCTGTTTTTT. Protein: CASSDGAARNTGELFF.

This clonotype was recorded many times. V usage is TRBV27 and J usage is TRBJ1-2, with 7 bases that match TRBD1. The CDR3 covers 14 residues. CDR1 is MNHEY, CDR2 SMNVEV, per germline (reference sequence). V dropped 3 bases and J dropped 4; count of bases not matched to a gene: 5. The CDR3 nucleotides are TGTGCCAGCAGTTTGTCAGGGGGGGGCTATGGCTACACCTTC. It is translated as CASSLSGGGYGYTF.